This T cell receptor (beta chain) derives from a study of blood T cell repertoires in COVID-19. Original processing notes: Nucleated cell counts were estimated from reference gene primer amplification. The method was immunoSEQ multiplex PCR; TCRdb's version includes in-frame clones alone and lacks a portion of them. V, J and clone size are taken as reported in that table, and D and trimming were inferred from the DNA itself. Here the sample spans approximately 490,000 clones, roughly nine tenths being singletons. Germline assignment: CDR1 MGHRA and CDR2 YSYEKL. The CDR3 length is 16 residues. Trimming stripped 4 bases from V and 0 bases from J, with 12 bases between. What the recovered Cohort 3 donors had was two negative PCRs, clearance, or symptom resolution.

Sequenced material: PBMCs or T cells enriched from blood (not recorded which). The receptor's source is a woman in her late teens or twenties who had recovered from COVID-19. The chain joins TRBV4-1 to TRBJ1-4; D is undetermined. CDR3 residues: CASSPPYTSTNEKLFF. CDR3 in DNA: TGCGCCAGCAGCCCACCTTACACATCAACTAATGAAAAACTGTTTTTT.